This TCR beta chain was identified in a study of T-cell reconstitution after alpha-beta-depleted transplantation in children. This clonotype has ten or more counts. During its preparation, the TCRbeta library received unique molecular identifiers. TCRdb reprocessed the PCR reads with MiXCR, giving one entry per CDR3 protein. Of hundreds of thousands of distinct CDR3 sequences listed, around a sixth are singletons. The receptor comes from a human donor who donated a stem cell graft to a child with acute myeloid leukemia. This specimen consisted of PBMCs from the stem cell graft donor, obtained from the stem cell graft.

CDR3 nucleotides: TGCAGTGCCAAACTAGCGGGGAAAGAGACCCAGTACTTC. It encodes CSAKLAGKETQYF. The chain joins TRBV20-1 to TRBJ2-5, with 10 nucleotides matching TRBD2. V dropped 6 bases and J dropped 3; count of bases not matched to a gene: 4. This CDR3 contains 13 residues. Germline-derived CDR1 and CDR2 are DFQATT and SNEGSKA (reference sequence).